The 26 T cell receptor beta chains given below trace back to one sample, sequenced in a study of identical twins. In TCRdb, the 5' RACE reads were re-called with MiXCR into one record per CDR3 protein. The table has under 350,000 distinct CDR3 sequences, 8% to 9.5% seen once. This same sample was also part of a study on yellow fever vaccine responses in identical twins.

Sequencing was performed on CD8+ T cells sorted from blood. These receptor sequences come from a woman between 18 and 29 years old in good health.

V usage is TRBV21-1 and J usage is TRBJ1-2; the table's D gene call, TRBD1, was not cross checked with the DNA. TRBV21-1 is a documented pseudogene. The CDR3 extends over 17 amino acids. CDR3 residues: CASSKGDRGKTNYGYTF. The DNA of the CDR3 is TGTGCCAGCAGCAAAGGGGACAGGGGGAAAACGAACTATGGCTACACCTTC.

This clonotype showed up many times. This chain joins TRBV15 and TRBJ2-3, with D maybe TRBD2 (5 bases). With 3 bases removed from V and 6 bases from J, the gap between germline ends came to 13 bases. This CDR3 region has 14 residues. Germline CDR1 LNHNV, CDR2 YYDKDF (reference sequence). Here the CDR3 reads CATSSEGSWDTQYF. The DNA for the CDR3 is TGTGCCACCAGCAGCGAAGGGAGCTGGGATACGCAGTATTTT.

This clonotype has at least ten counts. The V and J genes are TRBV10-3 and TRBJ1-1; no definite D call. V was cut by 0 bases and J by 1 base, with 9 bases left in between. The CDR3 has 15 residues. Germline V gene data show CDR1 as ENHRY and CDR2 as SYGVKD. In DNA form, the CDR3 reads TGTGCCATCAGTGAGTCGCATCCAGGGAACACTGAAGCTTTCTTT. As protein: CAISESHPGNTEAFF.

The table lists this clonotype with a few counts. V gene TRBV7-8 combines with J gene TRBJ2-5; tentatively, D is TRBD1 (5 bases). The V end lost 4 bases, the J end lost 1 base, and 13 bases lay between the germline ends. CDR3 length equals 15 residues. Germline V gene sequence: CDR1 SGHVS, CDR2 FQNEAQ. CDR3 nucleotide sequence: TGTGCCAGCAGCTCGTCAAACAGGTTCCAAGAGACCCAGTACTTC. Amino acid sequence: CASSSSNRFQETQYF.

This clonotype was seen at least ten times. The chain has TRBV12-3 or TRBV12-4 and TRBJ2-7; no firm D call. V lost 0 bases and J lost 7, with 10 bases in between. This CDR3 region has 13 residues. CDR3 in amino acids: CASSLAQAWEQYF. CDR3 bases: TGTGCCAGCAGTTTAGCGCAGGCGTGGGAGCAGTACTTC.

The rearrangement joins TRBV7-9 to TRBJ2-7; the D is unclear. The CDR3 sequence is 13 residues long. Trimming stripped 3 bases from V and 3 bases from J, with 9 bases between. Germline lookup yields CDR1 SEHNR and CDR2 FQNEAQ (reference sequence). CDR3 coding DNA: TGTGCCAGCAGCTTCGGCAGCCACTACGAGCAGTACTTC. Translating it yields CASSFGSHYEQYF.

DNA of the CDR3: TGCAGTGCTAGCGTGGGGGAGTATGGCTACGAGCAGTACTTC. It specifies CSASVGEYGYEQYF. This chain links TRBV20-1 with TRBJ2-7, with D perhaps given as TRBD1 or TRBD2 (5 bases each). Germline CDR1 DFQATT, CDR2 SNEGSKA (reference sequence). The germline V and J ends were trimmed by 3 bases and 3 bases, with 15 bases remaining between them. The CDR3 length is 14 residues.

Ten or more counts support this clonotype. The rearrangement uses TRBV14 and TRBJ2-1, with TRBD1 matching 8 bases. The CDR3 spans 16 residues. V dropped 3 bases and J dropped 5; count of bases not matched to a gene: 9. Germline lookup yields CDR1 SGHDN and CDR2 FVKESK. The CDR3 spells CASSHRAGGADNEQFF. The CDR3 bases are TGTGCCAGCAGCCATCGGGCAGGGGGCGCCGACAATGAGCAGTTCTTC.

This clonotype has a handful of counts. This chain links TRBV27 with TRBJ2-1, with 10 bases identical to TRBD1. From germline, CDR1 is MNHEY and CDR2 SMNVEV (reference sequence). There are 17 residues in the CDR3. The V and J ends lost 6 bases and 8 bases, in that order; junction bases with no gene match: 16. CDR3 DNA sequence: TGTGCCAGCAGCCCTCTAAAGACAGGGGGCCTTAATGATGAGCAGTTCTTC. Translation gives CASSPLKTGGLNDEQFF.

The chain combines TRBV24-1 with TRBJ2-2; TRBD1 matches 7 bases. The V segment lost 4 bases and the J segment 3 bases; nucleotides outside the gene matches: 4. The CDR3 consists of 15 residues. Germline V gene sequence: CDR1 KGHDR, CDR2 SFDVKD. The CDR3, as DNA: TGTGCCACCAGTGACCTCGACAGGGACACCGGGGAGCTGTTTTTT. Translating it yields CATSDLDRDTGELFF.

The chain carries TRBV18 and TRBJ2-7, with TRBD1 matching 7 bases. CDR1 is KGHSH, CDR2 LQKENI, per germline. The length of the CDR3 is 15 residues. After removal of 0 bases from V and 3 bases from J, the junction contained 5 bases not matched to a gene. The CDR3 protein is CASSPPGQHLYEQYF. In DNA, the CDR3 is TGTGCCAGCTCACCACCGGGACAGCACCTCTACGAGCAGTACTTC.

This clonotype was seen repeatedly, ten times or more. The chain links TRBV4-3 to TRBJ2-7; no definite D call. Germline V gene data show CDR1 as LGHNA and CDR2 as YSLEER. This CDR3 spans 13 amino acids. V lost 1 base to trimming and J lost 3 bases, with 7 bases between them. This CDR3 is CASSQATDYEQYF. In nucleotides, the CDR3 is TGCGCCAGCAGCCAAGCTACCGACTACGAGCAGTACTTC.

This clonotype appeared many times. The CDR3 loop reads CASSQETLAGNNEQFF. CDR3 in DNA: TGTGCCAGCAGCCAAGAGACACTAGCGGGAAACAATGAGCAGTTCTTC. V usage is TRBV4-2 and J usage is TRBJ2-1; 10 bases line up with TRBD2. In germline, CDR1 is LGHNA, CDR2 YNFKEQ. The CDR3 totals 16 residues. With 0 bases clipped from V and 5 bases from J, the junction kept 4 bases outside the gene matches.

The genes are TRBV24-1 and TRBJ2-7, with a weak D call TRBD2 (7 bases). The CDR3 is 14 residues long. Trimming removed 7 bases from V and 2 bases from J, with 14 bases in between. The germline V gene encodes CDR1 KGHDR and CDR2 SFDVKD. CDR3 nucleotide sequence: TGTGCCACCAGGGGGGGGGCAGATACCTACGAGCAGTACTTC. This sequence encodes CATRGGADTYEQYF.

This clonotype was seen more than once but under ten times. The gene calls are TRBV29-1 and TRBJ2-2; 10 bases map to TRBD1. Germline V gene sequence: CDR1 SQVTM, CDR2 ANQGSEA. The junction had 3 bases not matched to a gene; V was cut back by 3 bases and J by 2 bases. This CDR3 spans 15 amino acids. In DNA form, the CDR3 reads TGCAGCGTTGAGGACAGGGGGGGAAACACCGGGGAGCTGTTTTTT. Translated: CSVEDRGGNTGELFF.

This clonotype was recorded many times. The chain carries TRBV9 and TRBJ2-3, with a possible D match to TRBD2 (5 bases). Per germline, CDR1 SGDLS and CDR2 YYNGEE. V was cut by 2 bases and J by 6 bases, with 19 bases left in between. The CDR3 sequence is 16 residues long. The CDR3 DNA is TGTGCCAGCAGCGTGGGGAGAAACGCCTATACGGATACGCAGTATTTT. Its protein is CASSVGRNAYTDTQYF.

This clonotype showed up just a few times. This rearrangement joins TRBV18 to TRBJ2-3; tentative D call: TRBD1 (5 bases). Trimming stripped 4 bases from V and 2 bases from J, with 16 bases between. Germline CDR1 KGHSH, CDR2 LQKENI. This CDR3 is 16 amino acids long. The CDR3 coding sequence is TGTGCCAGCTCACGACAGAACTATGGGCTCACAGATACGCAGTATTTT. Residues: CASSRQNYGLTDTQYF.

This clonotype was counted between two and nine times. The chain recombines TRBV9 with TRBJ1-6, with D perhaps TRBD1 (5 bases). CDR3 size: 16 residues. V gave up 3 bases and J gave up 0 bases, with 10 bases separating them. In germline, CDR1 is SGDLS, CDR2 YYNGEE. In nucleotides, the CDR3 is TGTGCCAGCAGCGCCCACAGGAGCTCCTATAATTCACCCCTCCACTTT. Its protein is CASSAHRSSYNSPLHF.

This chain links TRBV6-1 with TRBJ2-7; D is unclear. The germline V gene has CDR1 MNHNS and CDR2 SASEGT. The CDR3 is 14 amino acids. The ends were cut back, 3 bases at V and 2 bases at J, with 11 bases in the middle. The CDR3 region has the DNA TGTGCCAGCAGTGAGATGGCAGCGACCTACGAGCAGTACTTC. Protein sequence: CASSEMAATYEQYF.

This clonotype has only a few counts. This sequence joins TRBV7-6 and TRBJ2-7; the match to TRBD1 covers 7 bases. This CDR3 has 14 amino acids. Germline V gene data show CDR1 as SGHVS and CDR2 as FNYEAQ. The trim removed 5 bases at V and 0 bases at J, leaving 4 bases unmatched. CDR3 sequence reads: CASSQRQGSYEQYF. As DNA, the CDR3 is TGTGCCAGCAGCCAAAGACAGGGCTCCTACGAGCAGTACTTC.

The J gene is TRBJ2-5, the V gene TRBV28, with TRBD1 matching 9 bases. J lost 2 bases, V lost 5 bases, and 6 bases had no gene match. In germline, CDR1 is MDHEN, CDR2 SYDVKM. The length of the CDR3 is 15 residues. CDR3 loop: CASSLGTGTQETQYF. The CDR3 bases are TGTGCCAGCAGTCTCGGGACAGGGACACAAGAGACCCAGTACTTC. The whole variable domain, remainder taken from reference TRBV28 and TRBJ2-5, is DVKVTQSSRYLVKRTGEKVFLECVQDMDHENMFWYRQDPGLGLRLIYFSYDVKMKEKGDIPEGYSVSREKKERFSLILESASTNQTSMYLCASSLGTGTQETQYFGPGTRLLVL.

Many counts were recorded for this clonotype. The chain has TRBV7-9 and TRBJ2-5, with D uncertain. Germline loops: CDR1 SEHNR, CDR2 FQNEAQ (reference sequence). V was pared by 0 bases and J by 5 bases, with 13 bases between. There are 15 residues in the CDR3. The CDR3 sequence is CASSLAIRSVETQYF. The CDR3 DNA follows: TGTGCCAGCAGCTTAGCGATTAGATCGGTGGAGACCCAGTACTTC.

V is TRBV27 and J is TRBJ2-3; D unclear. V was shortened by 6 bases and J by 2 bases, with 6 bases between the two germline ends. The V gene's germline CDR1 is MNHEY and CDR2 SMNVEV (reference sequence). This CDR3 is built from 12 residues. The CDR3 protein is CASRSITDTQYF. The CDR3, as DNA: TGTGCCAGCAGGTCTATCACAGATACGCAGTATTTT.

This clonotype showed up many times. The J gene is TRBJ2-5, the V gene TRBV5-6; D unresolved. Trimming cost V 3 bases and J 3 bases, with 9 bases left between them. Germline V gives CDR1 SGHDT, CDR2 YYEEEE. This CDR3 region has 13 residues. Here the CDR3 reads CASSSLPEETQYF. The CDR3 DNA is TGTGCCAGCAGCTCACTCCCGGAAGAGACCCAGTACTTC.

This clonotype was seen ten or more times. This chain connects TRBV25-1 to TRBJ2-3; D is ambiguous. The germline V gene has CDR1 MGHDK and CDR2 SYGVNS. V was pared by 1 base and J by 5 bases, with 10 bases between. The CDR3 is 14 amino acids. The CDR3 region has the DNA TGTGCCAGCAGTGAATCTGTCCGGGTAGATACGCAGTATTTT. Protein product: CASSESVRVDTQYF.

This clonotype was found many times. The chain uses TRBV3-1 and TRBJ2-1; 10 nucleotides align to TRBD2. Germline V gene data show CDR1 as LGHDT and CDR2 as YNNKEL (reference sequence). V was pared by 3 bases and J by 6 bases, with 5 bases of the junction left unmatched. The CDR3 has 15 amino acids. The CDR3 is CASSHVQRGGNEQFF. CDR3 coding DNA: TGTGCCAGCAGCCATGTCCAGCGGGGGGGCAATGAGCAGTTCTTC.